This T cell receptor beta chain was sequenced for a study of cytomegalovirus exposure and HLA in healthy donors. The CDR3 runs to 13 residues. Germline CDR1 and CDR2: SGHNT and YENEEA. Trimming took off 1 base at V and 5 bases at J, with 8 bases between the two ends. PCR primers comprised 60 Vbeta and 13 Jbeta primers. The data were produced by immunoSEQ multiplex PCR, yet TCRdb's version contains in-frame clones alone and is incomplete. The sample lists a few hundred thousand clones; approximately 90% were seen once. The chain joins TRBV11-3 to TRBJ1-1; D is uncertain. This TCR came from a woman between 18 and 29 years old in good health and CMV-seronegative. Sequenced: PBMCs. CDR3 DNA sequence: TGTGCCAGCAGCTTAGTCTCCGAGACTGAAGCTTTCTTT. It codes for CASSLVSETEAFF.